This T cell receptor (beta chain) was profiled in a study of regulatory T cells in long-lasting Graves disease. Study conclusions and caveats: What was studied was peripheral blood only, and not thyroid tissue.

Noted time point: persistent/refractory GD, antithyroid drugs over 5 years with positive TRAb. Following extraction of RNA from PBMCs, that RNA was used to make the TCR library. CDR3-region Arm-PCR and iRepertoire HTBI primers produced the TCR beta libraries. Each CDR3 protein gets one entry after TCRdb re-called the multiplex PCR reads with MiXCR. The table lists a few hundred thousand distinct CDR3 sequences, roughly 25% of them singletons, with about 29% in the top ten. This clonotype was observed at least ten times. Its antigen remains unidentified. The input for sequencing was peripheral blood mononuclear cells (PBMCs), taken when the disease was refractory, from a patient treated with antithyroid drugs. The TCR sequence derives from a woman aged 35 to 49 with Graves disease.

CDR3 nucleotide sequence: TGTGCCAGCAGTCCATACAGGGAAGAGACCCAGTACTTC. It codes for CASSPYREETQYF. This chain connects TRBV28 to TRBJ2-5, with D maybe TRBD1 (6 bases). V shed 5 bases and J shed 3 bases, with 10 bases lying between them. Germline CDR1 MDHEN, CDR2 SYDVKM. The CDR3 totals 13 residues.